These T cell receptor beta chains were read from a single sample in a study of blood T cell repertoires in COVID-19. Produced via immunoSEQ multiplex PCR; TCRdb's table is partial and in-frame only. The table lists about 150,000 clones, roughly 80% of them singletons, with around 6.2% in the top ten. The source material was PBMCs or T cells enriched from blood (not recorded which). The receptor set was obtained from a woman aged 40-49 years who had recovered from COVID-19. Both conserved end residues are trimmed from each CDR3.

v_call: TRBV10-3
j_call: TRBJ1-2
cdr3_aa: AISPSGHLGYT

v_call: TRBV6-5
j_call: TRBJ1-3
cdr3_aa: ASSYSRISGNTIY

v_call: TRBV24-1
j_call: TRBJ2-1
cdr3_aa: ATSGRTAGGHYNEQF

v_call: TRBV7-7
j_call: TRBJ1-2
cdr3_aa: ASSLWQGRFGYT

v_call: TRBV5-1
j_call: TRBJ2-5
cdr3_aa: ASGDRVQETQY

v_call: TRBV14
j_call: TRBJ2-7
cdr3_aa: ASSQGWLARSYEQY

v_call: TRBV5-1
j_call: TRBJ2-3
cdr3_aa: ASSLTSGGTDTQY

v_call: TRBV11-2
j_call: TRBJ2-3
cdr3_aa: ASSLTPPGQGVTDTQY

v_call: TRBV9
j_call: TRBJ1-2
cdr3_aa: ASSERTGIAYGYT

v_call: TRBV5-6
j_call: TRBJ2-5
cdr3_aa: ASSSPGQDHQETQY

v_call: TRBV18
j_call: TRBJ2-7
cdr3_aa: ASSQGTQTYEQY

v_call: TRBV11-2
j_call: TRBJ1-6
cdr3_aa: ASSSRGDSPLH